These T cell receptor beta chains were read from a single sample in a study of long-term antiretroviral therapy in people with HIV. Using immunoSEQ multiplex PCR, the repertoire was profiled, and TCRdb retains in-frame clones only, with some absent. The sample includes 29,000 or so clones, 90% to 95% of them seen just once. Sequenced here: unsorted PBMCs, sampled just over 7.3 years after starting antiretroviral therapy. The receptor set was obtained from a man aged 50 to 60 with HIV. Both conserved end residues are part of each CDR3. The D gene is left open where the match is weak. Expanded clones get a size class; other rows say once, few or many, or leave the size out.

CDR3 protein: CASTPGQGKSPLHF
CDR3 DNA: TGTGCCAGCACCCCGGGACAGGGGAAATCACCCCTCCACTTT
J gene: TRBJ1-6
V gene: TRBV2
clone size: few
D gene: TRBD1

CDR3 protein: CASSLDEHQPQHF
CDR3 DNA: TGTGCCAGCAGCTTGGATGAGCACCAGCCCCAGCATTTT
J gene: TRBJ1-5
V gene: TRBV5-6
clone size: once
D gene: .

CDR3 protein: CASSYRDRSF
CDR3 DNA: TGTGCCAGCAGCTACCGGGACAGATCCTTC
J gene: TRBJ2-7
V gene: TRBV21-1
clone size: .
D gene: .

CDR3 protein: CASSLRQGVLEAFF
CDR3 DNA: TGTGCCAGCAGCTTACGACAGGGAGTATTAGAAGCTTTCTTT
J gene: TRBJ1-1
V gene: TRBV7-2
clone size: .
D gene: TRBD1

CDR3 protein: CASSFPSVADTQYF
CDR3 DNA: .
J gene: TRBJ2-3
V gene: TRBV7-6
clone size: .
D gene: .

CDR3 protein: CASSLSTLREQYF
CDR3 DNA: TGTGCCAGCAGTCTGTCGACCCTGCGCGAGCAGTACTTC
J gene: TRBJ2-7
V gene: TRBV27
clone size: .
D gene: .

CDR3 protein: CASSFLGTATSYEQYF
CDR3 DNA: TGTGCCAGCAGTTTTTTGGGGACAGCTACATCCTACGAGCAGTACTTC
J gene: TRBJ2-7
V gene: TRBV27
clone size: .
D gene: TRBD1

CDR3 protein: CASRGGANVLTF
CDR3 DNA: TGTGCCAGCAGGGGAGGGGCCAACGTCCTGACTTTC
J gene: TRBJ2-6
V gene: TRBV28
clone size: .
D gene: .

CDR3 protein: CASSQDGDRPYEQYF
CDR3 DNA: TGTGCCAGCAGCCAAGATGGGGACAGACCCTACGAGCAGTACTTC
J gene: TRBJ2-7
V gene: TRBV4-2
clone size: .
D gene: TRBD1

CDR3 protein: CASSPRDGEYEQYF
CDR3 DNA: TGTGCCAGCAGTCCCCGGGACGGGGAGTACGAGCAGTACTTC
J gene: TRBJ2-7
V gene: TRBV27
clone size: .
D gene: .

CDR3 protein: CASSSRVGPYNEQFF
CDR3 DNA: TGTGCCAGCAGCTCCAGGGTTGGGCCCTACAATGAGCAGTTCTTC
J gene: TRBJ2-1
V gene: TRBV2
clone size: .
D gene: .

CDR3 protein: CASSLKPGTASEQYF
CDR3 DNA: TGTGCCAGCAGCTTAAAACCGGGGACCGCTAGTGAGCAGTACTTC
J gene: TRBJ2-7
V gene: TRBV13
clone size: once
D gene: .

CDR3 protein: CASSTTGVPTDTQYF
CDR3 DNA: TGCGCCAGCAGTACAACAGGGGTACCCACAGATACGCAGTATTTT
J gene: TRBJ2-3
V gene: TRBV5-1
clone size: .
D gene: TRBD1

CDR3 protein: CASSGVNYGYTF
CDR3 DNA: TGTGCCAGCAGCGGGGTTAACTATGGCTACACCTTC
J gene: TRBJ1-2
V gene: TRBV11-2
clone size: once
D gene: .

CDR3 protein: CASSQSHDGFSGYTF
CDR3 DNA: TGCGCCAGCAGTCAATCGCACGACGGCTTCTCTGGCTACACCTTC
J gene: TRBJ1-2
V gene: TRBV23-1
clone size: .
D gene: .

CDR3 protein: CAISEGQRGATGELFF
CDR3 DNA: TGTGCCATCAGTGAGGGTCAGCGGGGGGCTACCGGGGAGCTGTTTTTT
J gene: TRBJ2-2
V gene: TRBV10-3
clone size: .
D gene: TRBD2

CDR3 protein: CASSYSRGSGNTIYF
CDR3 DNA: TGTGCCAGCAGTTACTCTCGGGGTTCTGGAAACACCATATATTTT
J gene: TRBJ1-3
V gene: TRBV6-5
clone size: once
D gene: .

CDR3 protein: CASSYSDETQYF
CDR3 DNA: TGTGCCAGCAGTTACTCAGATGAGACCCAGTACTTC
J gene: TRBJ2-5
V gene: TRBV6-5
clone size: .
D gene: .

CDR3 protein: CASSLGLRGPGGELFF
CDR3 DNA: TGTGCCAGCAGCTTAGGCCTAAGGGGGCCGGGCGGGGAGCTGTTTTTT
J gene: TRBJ2-2
V gene: TRBV13
clone size: .
D gene: TRBD1

CDR3 protein: CASSSPGLAGYNEQFF
CDR3 DNA: TGTGCCAGCAGTTCCCCAGGACTAGCGGGATACAATGAGCAGTTCTTC
J gene: TRBJ2-1
V gene: TRBV27
clone size: .
D gene: TRBD2

CDR3 protein: CASSGSSSRDREYGYTF
CDR3 DNA: TGTGCCAGCAGCGGAAGCTCGTCCCGGGACAGGGAATATGGCTACACCTTC
J gene: TRBJ1-2
V gene: TRBV9
clone size: once
D gene: TRBD1

CDR3 protein: CASSQSSASGGEGTQYF
CDR3 DNA: TGCGCCAGCAGTCAATCCTCGGCTAGCGGGGGGGAGGGTACGCAGTATTTT
J gene: TRBJ2-3
V gene: TRBV23-1
clone size: .
D gene: TRBD2

CDR3 protein: CASSESPGGYGYTF
CDR3 DNA: TGTGCCAGCAGTGAATCACCGGGCGGCTATGGCTACACCTTC
J gene: TRBJ1-2
V gene: TRBV6-1
clone size: .
D gene: .

CDR3 protein: CASRETGDGNTIYF
CDR3 DNA: TGTGCCAGCAGAGAGACAGGCGACGGAAACACCATATATTTT
J gene: TRBJ1-3
V gene: TRBV6-1
clone size: .
D gene: .

CDR3 protein: CAISPGQVNTEAFF
CDR3 DNA: TGTGCCATCAGTCCGGGACAGGTGAACACTGAAGCTTTCTTT
J gene: TRBJ1-1
V gene: TRBV10-3
clone size: .
D gene: TRBD1

CDR3 protein: CASSSPMEGDTEAFF
CDR3 DNA: TGTGCCAGCAGTTCCCCAATGGAGGGGGACACTGAAGCTTTCTTT
J gene: TRBJ1-1
V gene: TRBV28
clone size: .
D gene: .

CDR3 protein: CASSLVRQLNTGELFF
CDR3 DNA: TGTGCCAGCAGCTTAGTCCGTCAGCTGAACACCGGGGAGCTGTTTTTT
J gene: TRBJ2-2
V gene: TRBV7-2
clone size: .
D gene: .

CDR3 protein: CASSQGGGGMYNEQFF
CDR3 DNA: TGTGCCAGCAGCCAAGGAGGGGGGGGGATGTACAATGAGCAGTTCTTC
J gene: TRBJ2-1
V gene: TRBV14
clone size: .
D gene: .

CDR3 protein: CASSLRRDSPLHF
CDR3 DNA: TGTGCCAGCAGCTTAAGGCGGGATTCACCCCTCCACTTT
J gene: TRBJ1-6
V gene: TRBV7-3
clone size: few
D gene: .

CDR3 protein: CASSFGGSNYEQYF
CDR3 DNA: TGTGCCAGCAGCTTCGGGGGCAGTAACTACGAGCAGTACTTC
J gene: TRBJ2-7
V gene: TRBV5-4
clone size: .
D gene: .

CDR3 protein: CASSPQGVDEQFF
CDR3 DNA: TGTGCCAGCAGCCCCCAGGGAGTTGATGAGCAGTTCTTC
J gene: TRBJ2-1
V gene: TRBV9
clone size: .
D gene: .

CDR3 protein: CATSRDLSKTGSYEQYF
CDR3 DNA: TGTGCCACCAGCAGAGATCTTTCTAAGACTGGTTCCTACGAGCAGTACTTC
J gene: TRBJ2-7
V gene: TRBV15
clone size: .
D gene: .

CDR3 protein: CASSLVSGAGNTIYF
CDR3 DNA: TGCGCCAGCAGCTTGGTTTCAGGGGCTGGAAACACCATATATTTT
J gene: TRBJ1-3
V gene: TRBV5-1
clone size: .
D gene: .

CDR3 protein: CASSLARTGEKTDTQYF
CDR3 DNA: TGTGCCAGCAGCTTGGCCCGGACAGGGGAGAAGACAGATACGCAGTATTTT
J gene: TRBJ2-3
V gene: TRBV7-8
clone size: .
D gene: TRBD1

CDR3 protein: CASRPGTGNSPLHF
CDR3 DNA: TGTGCCAGCAGGCCCGGGACAGGGAATTCACCCCTCCACTTT
J gene: TRBJ1-6
V gene: TRBV27
clone size: .
D gene: TRBD1

CDR3 protein: CASSPGQDYGYTF
CDR3 DNA: TGTGCCAGCAGTCCGGGACAGGACTATGGCTACACCTTC
J gene: TRBJ1-2
V gene: TRBV6-4
clone size: few
D gene: TRBD1

CDR3 protein: CASTLGPSRGNEQFF
CDR3 DNA: TGTGCCAGCACCCTGGGCCCGTCGAGGGGGAATGAGCAGTTCTTC
J gene: TRBJ2-1
V gene: TRBV7-8
clone size: .
D gene: .

CDR3 protein: CAISESVKNSEAFF
CDR3 DNA: TGTGCCATCAGTGAGTCCGTGAAAAACAGTGAAGCTTTCTTT
J gene: TRBJ1-1
V gene: TRBV10-3
clone size: .
D gene: .

CDR3 protein: CASSLELAGGLFSDTQYF
CDR3 DNA: TGCGCCAGCAGCTTGGAACTAGCGGGGGGCCTGTTTTCAGATACGCAGTATTTT
J gene: TRBJ2-3
V gene: TRBV5-1
clone size: .
D gene: TRBD2

CDR3 protein: CASSLIGQGLNTEAFF
CDR3 DNA: TGTGCCAGCAGCTTGATCGGACAGGGACTGAACACTGAAGCTTTCTTT
J gene: TRBJ1-1
V gene: TRBV5-6
clone size: .
D gene: TRBD1

CDR3 protein: CASSFLTGELFF
CDR3 DNA: TGTGCCAGCAGTTTCTTGACCGGGGAGCTGTTTTTT
J gene: TRBJ2-2
V gene: TRBV27
clone size: .
D gene: .

CDR3 protein: CASSPQDKRYNEQFF
CDR3 DNA: TGTGCCAGCTCACCACAGGACAAGAGGTACAATGAGCAGTTCTTC
J gene: TRBJ2-1
V gene: TRBV18
clone size: .
D gene: .

CDR3 protein: CASSILGGSTDTQYF
CDR3 DNA: TGTGCCAGTAGTATTTTAGGAGGGAGCACAGATACGCAGTATTTT
J gene: TRBJ2-3
V gene: TRBV19
clone size: .
D gene: .

CDR3 protein: CAWSYARLVGNEQFF
CDR3 DNA: TGTGCCTGGAGTTACGCCCGGCTAGTAGGCAATGAGCAGTTCTTC
J gene: TRBJ2-1
V gene: TRBV30
clone size: .
D gene: .

CDR3 protein: CASSFGGTDTQYF
CDR3 DNA: TGTGCCAGCAGCTTCGGGGGCACAGATACGCAGTATTTT
J gene: TRBJ2-3
V gene: TRBV7-3
clone size: .
D gene: .

CDR3 protein: CASSLGQGPDTQYF
CDR3 DNA: TGTGCCAGTAGTCTCGGACAGGGGCCAGATACGCAGTATTTT
J gene: TRBJ2-3
V gene: TRBV19
clone size: few
D gene: TRBD1

CDR3 protein: CARSFRCRTDFNEKLFF
CDR3 DNA: TGTGCCAGAAGCTTCAGGTGCCGGACAGATTTTAATGAAAAACTGTTTTTT
J gene: TRBJ1-4
V gene: TRBV5-3
clone size: .
D gene: .

CDR3 protein: CASSDGTGQETQYF
CDR3 DNA: TGTGCCAGCAGTGATGGGACAGGGCAAGAGACCCAGTACTTC
J gene: TRBJ2-5
V gene: TRBV25-1
clone size: once
D gene: TRBD1

CDR3 protein: CASSFRDRDRPQHF
CDR3 DNA: TGTGCCAGCAGCTTCCGGGACAGAGATCGGCCCCAGCATTTT
J gene: TRBJ1-5
V gene: TRBV6-6
clone size: .
D gene: TRBD1

CDR3 protein: CAWSTRGTGNTIYF
CDR3 DNA: TGTGCCTGGAGTACCAGGGGGACTGGAAACACCATATATTTT
J gene: TRBJ1-3
V gene: TRBV30
clone size: .
D gene: TRBD1